A selection of T cell receptor beta chains follows, all from one sample in a study of T cells after yellow fever vaccination. TCRdb reanalysed the 5' RACE reads using MiXCR and keeps one entry per CDR3 protein. The repertoire holds tens of thousands of distinct CDR3 sequences, with about 7.7% as singletons. The input for sequencing was CD8+ T cells sorted from PBMCs, taken on the day of the yellow fever booster vaccination. These receptors came from a man in his thirties or forties who received the YFV17D yellow fever vaccine. Both conserved end residues are part of each CDR3. D genes are given only for firm matches. Clone size, where shown, is once, few, many, or a class for clones that have expanded.

cdr3_length: 15
d_call: -
v_call: TRBV6-2/TRBV6-3
clone_size: few
j_call: TRBJ1-5
cdr3_aa: CASSFLETSLQPQHF
cdr3_nt: -

cdr3_length: 13
d_call: -
v_call: TRBV29-1
clone_size: few
j_call: TRBJ2-7
cdr3_aa: CSVYAGSSYEQYF
cdr3_nt: TGCAGCGTTTACGCAGGGAGCTCCTACGAGCAGTACTTC

cdr3_length: 16
d_call: TRBD2
v_call: TRBV5-1
clone_size: few
j_call: TRBJ2-3
cdr3_aa: CASSFWGRVSTDTQYF
cdr3_nt: TGCGCCAGCAGCTTTTGGGGGAGGGTGAGCACAGATACGCAGTATTTT

cdr3_length: 13
d_call: -
v_call: TRBV6-5
clone_size: -
j_call: TRBJ1-5
cdr3_aa: CASSYTNNQPQHF
cdr3_nt: TGTGCCAGCAGTTACACCAACAATCAGCCCCAGCATTTT

cdr3_length: 15
d_call: TRBD2
v_call: TRBV7-9
clone_size: many
j_call: TRBJ2-4
cdr3_aa: CASSTGTSRGNIQYF
cdr3_nt: TGTGCCAGCAGCACCGGGACTAGCAGGGGAAACATTCAGTACTTC

cdr3_length: 12
d_call: -
v_call: TRBV5-4
clone_size: -
j_call: TRBJ2-7
cdr3_aa: CASSLRQDEQYF
cdr3_nt: TGTGCCAGCAGCTTGAGACAGGACGAGCAGTACTTC

cdr3_length: 18
d_call: TRBD2
v_call: TRBV6-2/TRBV6-3
clone_size: -
j_call: TRBJ2-1
cdr3_aa: CASTSTGTSGTYDNEQFF
cdr3_nt: TGTGCCAGCACTTCCACCGGGACTAGCGGGACCTACGACAATGAGCAGTTCTTC

cdr3_length: 13
d_call: -
v_call: TRBV7-9
clone_size: few
j_call: TRBJ1-4
cdr3_aa: CASSHGPQRKLFF
cdr3_nt: TGTGCCAGCAGCCATGGGCCGCAGAGAAAACTGTTTTTT

cdr3_length: 14
d_call: -
v_call: TRBV14
clone_size: many
j_call: TRBJ2-5
cdr3_aa: CASSPRGGQETQYF
cdr3_nt: TGTGCCAGCAGCCCTCGTGGAGGGCAAGAGACCCAGTACTTC

cdr3_length: 16
d_call: -
v_call: TRBV6-5
clone_size: few
j_call: TRBJ2-7
cdr3_aa: CASSYGAPGSNSEQYF
cdr3_nt: TGTGCCAGCAGTTACGGTGCCCCGGGATCTAACAGCGAGCAGTACTTC

cdr3_length: 18
d_call: TRBD1
v_call: TRBV18
clone_size: -
j_call: TRBJ2-3
cdr3_aa: CASSQTGTEYSSTDTQYF
cdr3_nt: TGTGCCAGCTCACAGACCGGGACAGAGTACTCTAGCACAGATACGCAGTATTTT

cdr3_length: 18
d_call: -
v_call: TRBV9
clone_size: -
j_call: TRBJ2-2
cdr3_aa: CASSVQINRAQGTGELFF
cdr3_nt: TGTGCCAGCAGCGTCCAAATCAACAGAGCCCAGGGGACCGGGGAGCTGTTTTTT

cdr3_length: 14
d_call: -
v_call: TRBV30
clone_size: few
j_call: TRBJ2-7
cdr3_aa: CAWSWGPKGYEQYF
cdr3_nt: TGTGCCTGGAGTTGGGGGCCAAAAGGGTACGAGCAGTACTTC

cdr3_length: 14
d_call: -
v_call: TRBV30
clone_size: few
j_call: TRBJ1-2
cdr3_aa: CAWSIILQQGGYTF
cdr3_nt: TGTGCCTGGAGTATTATTCTCCAACAGGGTGGCTACACCTTC

cdr3_length: 15
d_call: TRBD2
v_call: TRBV10-3
clone_size: -
j_call: TRBJ2-1
cdr3_aa: CAISEEIAGYNEQFF
cdr3_nt: TGTGCCATCAGTGAGGAAATAGCGGGGTACAATGAGCAGTTCTTC

cdr3_length: 16
d_call: -
v_call: TRBV29-1
clone_size: many
j_call: TRBJ2-2
cdr3_aa: CSVVPRGNANTGELFF
cdr3_nt: TGCAGCGTTGTCCCCAGGGGCAACGCGAACACCGGGGAGCTGTTTTTT

cdr3_length: 9
d_call: -
v_call: TRBV2
clone_size: many
j_call: TRBJ1-1
cdr3_aa: CAVDTEAFF
cdr3_nt: TGTGCCGTGGATACTGAAGCTTTCTTT

cdr3_length: 16
d_call: -
v_call: TRBV4-3
clone_size: few
j_call: TRBJ1-4
cdr3_aa: CASSQDPWATNEKLFF
cdr3_nt: TGCGCCAGCAGCCAAGATCCATGGGCAACTAATGAAAAACTGTTTTTT

cdr3_length: 16
d_call: TRBD1
v_call: TRBV7-9
clone_size: few
j_call: TRBJ2-7
cdr3_aa: CASLRDRGQSSYEQYF
cdr3_nt: TGTGCCAGCCTTCGGGACAGGGGGCAATCCTCCTACGAGCAGTACTTC

cdr3_length: 16
d_call: -
v_call: TRBV7-9
clone_size: few
j_call: TRBJ2-6
cdr3_aa: CASSNWVSSGANVLTF
cdr3_nt: TGTGCCAGCAGTAATTGGGTTAGCTCTGGGGCCAACGTCCTGACTTTC

cdr3_length: 14
d_call: -
v_call: TRBV4-3
clone_size: few
j_call: TRBJ1-5
cdr3_aa: CASSQDTANQPQHF
cdr3_nt: TGCGCCAGCAGCCAAGATACAGCGAATCAGCCCCAGCATTTT

cdr3_length: 15
d_call: -
v_call: TRBV6-5
clone_size: few
j_call: TRBJ1-3
cdr3_aa: CASSYSRGFGNTIYF
cdr3_nt: TGTGCCAGCAGTTACTCGAGGGGGTTTGGAAACACCATATATTTT